Following are 12 T cell receptor beta chains from one sample sequenced in a study of T cells in Graves' hyperthyroidism and ophthalmopathy. TCR beta CDR3 regions were amplified from RNA. HTBI primers were employed in a first-round RT-PCR of the TCR CDR3. MiXCR, applied by TCRdb to the multiplex PCR reads, yields one record per CDR3 protein. The sample has fewer than 750,000 distinct CDR3 sequences, approximately 15% seen once; the top ten hold around 4.1%. Sequencing was performed on blood. The source of these receptors is a woman between 35 and 50 years old with Graves' ophthalmopathy.

The sample holds a few counts of this clonotype. This chain uses TRBV9 with TRBJ2-7; 9 bases match TRBD2. The length of the CDR3 is 15 residues. V gave up 2 bases and J gave up 2 bases; unmatched junction bases: 5. The germline CDR1 and CDR2 sequences are SGDLS and YYNGEE. The CDR3 sequence is CASSVGASGAYEQYF. In DNA, the CDR3 is TGTGCCAGCAGCGTGGGGGCTAGCGGGGCCTACGAGCAGTACTTC.

This clonotype has more than one count but fewer than ten. A single base separates this from a much larger clone, so it may be a read error. The genes are TRBV19 and TRBJ1-5; weak D call: TRBD1 (6 bases). The CDR3 extends over 16 amino acids. Looked up from germline, CDR1 is LNHDA and CDR2 is SQIVND (reference sequence). The germline V and J ends were trimmed by 5 bases and 0 bases, with 14 bases remaining between them. The CDR3 bases are TGTGCCAGTAGTCCCCGTCGGGGGGCTAGCAATCAGCCCCAGCATTTT. Protein product: CASSPRRGASNQPQHF.

The chain combines TRBV5-5 with TRBJ1-1; perhaps TRBD1 as D (6 bases). Per the germline V gene, CDR1 is SGHKS and CDR2 is YYEKEE (reference sequence). With 0 bases removed from V and 1 base from J, the gap between germline ends came to 10 bases. The CDR3 runs 15 residues. This CDR3 reads CASSLGIQGNTEAFF. CDR3 nucleotide sequence: TGTGCCAGCAGCTTGGGTATACAGGGGAACACTGAAGCTTTCTTT.

This clonotype was seen more than once but under ten times. This chain uses TRBV30 with TRBJ1-3, with a possible D match to TRBD1 (5 bases). CDR3 length: 14 amino acids. V dropped 1 base and J dropped 0 bases, with 7 bases sitting between them. Germline values: CDR1 GTSNPN, CDR2 SVGIG (reference sequence). The CDR3 region has the DNA TGTGCCTGGAGTGGGGGCTCCTCTGGAAACACCATATATTTT. It translates to CAWSGGSSGNTIYF.

On this clonotype: A much larger clonotype is one base distant, so this may be a read error. Because the CDR3 is missing its conserved closing phenylalanine or tryptophan, this is likely a read error. This rearrangement joins TRBV5-1 to TRBJ2-7; D ambiguous. The CDR3 consists of 14 residues. Germline CDR1 reads SGHRS; CDR2 reads YFSETQ. V was trimmed by 0 bases and J by 5 bases, leaving 12 bases between them. CDR3 sequence: CASSLGDTADEQYY. Written as DNA, the CDR3 is TGCGCCAGCAGCTTGGGAGACACTGCGGACGAGCAGTACTAC.

The sample holds many counts of this clonotype. This chain's CDR3 is CSAHQGLSRSGELFF. The CDR3 DNA sequence: TGCAGTGCCCACCAGGGGTTGAGTAGGTCCGGGGAGCTGTTTTTT. The chain carries TRBV20-1 and TRBJ2-2; a weak D match, TRBD1 (6 bases). This CDR3 spans 15 amino acids. Germline CDR1 reads DFQATT; CDR2 reads SNEGSKA (reference sequence). V gave up 6 bases and J gave up 6 bases, with 20 bases separating them.

This clonotype was counted only a few times. This chain joins TRBV12-3 or TRBV12-4 and TRBJ2-7, with D possibly TRBD1 on 6 matching bases. Trimming shortened V by 6 bases and J by 3 bases, and 15 bases separated the two germline ends. The length of the CDR3 is 14 residues. CDR3 protein: CASSQGGQHYEQYF. As DNA, the CDR3 is TGTGCCAGCAGCCAAGGAGGACAGCACTACGAGCAGTACTTC.

To note about this clonotype: It may be a read error: a sequence one base away is much more abundant. The chain is built from TRBV6-1 and TRBJ1-1; 8 nucleotides agree with TRBD1. The ends lost 5 bases at V and 1 base at J; junction bases unmatched: 3. CDR1 and CDR2 (germline): MNHNS, SASEGT. The CDR3 length is 14 residues. CDR3 coding DNA: TGTGCCAGCAGTATGGACAGGGAGAACACTGAAGCTTTCTTT. Residues: CASSMDRENTEAFF.

This clonotype was picked up many times. The rearrangement uses TRBV13 and TRBJ2-2, with D uncertain. Looked up from germline, CDR1 is PRHDT and CDR2 is FYEKMQ (reference sequence). The CDR3 is made up of 15 amino acids. Trimming removed 2 bases from V and 4 bases from J, with 11 bases in between. In DNA form, the CDR3 reads TGTGCCAGCAGCTTAAGGCAGGTTGCCACCGGGGAGCTGTTTTTT. Translation: CASSLRQVATGELFF.

The count of this clonotype is one. The CDR3 DNA reads TGTGCCAGCAGTTACAATCGGGCTAATCAGCCCCAGCATTTT. Its protein product is CASSYNRANQPQHF. The chain joins TRBV6-5 to TRBJ1-5, with D unclear. The V end was cut by 2 bases, the J end by 4 bases, with 9 bases between. The CDR3 runs to 14 residues. Germline V gives CDR1 MNHEY, CDR2 SVGAGI.

This clonotype was detected a few times. The CDR3 here is CASSELGQDNSPLHF. In DNA, the CDR3 is TGTGCCAGCAGTGAGCTAGGACAGGATAATTCACCCCTCCACTTT. This chain links TRBV25-1 with TRBJ1-6, with 7 bases fitting TRBD1. Per germline, CDR1 MGHDK and CDR2 SYGVNS. This CDR3 contains 15 residues. With 3 bases clipped from V and 5 bases from J, the junction kept 4 bases outside the gene matches.

This chain joins TRBV10-3 and TRBJ1-5, with 7 bases aligning to TRBD1. Germline CDR1 reads ENHRY; CDR2 reads SYGVKD. The CDR3 sequence is 14 residues long. V trimming: 3 bases; J trimming: 6 bases; junction bases outside the gene matches: 5. The CDR3 sequence is CAISEQQGTQPQHF. DNA for the CDR3: TGTGCCATCAGTGAACAACAGGGGACTCAGCCCCAGCATTTT.